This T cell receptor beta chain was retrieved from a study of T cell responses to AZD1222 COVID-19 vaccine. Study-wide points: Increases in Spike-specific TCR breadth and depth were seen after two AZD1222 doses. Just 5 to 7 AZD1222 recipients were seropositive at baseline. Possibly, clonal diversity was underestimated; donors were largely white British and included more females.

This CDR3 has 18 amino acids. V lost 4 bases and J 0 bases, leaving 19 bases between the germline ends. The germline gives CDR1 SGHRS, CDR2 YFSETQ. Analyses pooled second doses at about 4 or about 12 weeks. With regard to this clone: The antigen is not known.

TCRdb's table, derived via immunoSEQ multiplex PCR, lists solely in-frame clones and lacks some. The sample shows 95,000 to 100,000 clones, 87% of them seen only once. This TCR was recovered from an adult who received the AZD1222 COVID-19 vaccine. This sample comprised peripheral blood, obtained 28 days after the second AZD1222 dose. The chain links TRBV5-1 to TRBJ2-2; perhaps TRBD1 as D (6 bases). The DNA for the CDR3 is TGCGCCAGCAGCCGATCGCCCAGGGGCCCAACGAACACCGGGGAGCTGTTTTTT. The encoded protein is CASSRSPRGPTNTGELFF.